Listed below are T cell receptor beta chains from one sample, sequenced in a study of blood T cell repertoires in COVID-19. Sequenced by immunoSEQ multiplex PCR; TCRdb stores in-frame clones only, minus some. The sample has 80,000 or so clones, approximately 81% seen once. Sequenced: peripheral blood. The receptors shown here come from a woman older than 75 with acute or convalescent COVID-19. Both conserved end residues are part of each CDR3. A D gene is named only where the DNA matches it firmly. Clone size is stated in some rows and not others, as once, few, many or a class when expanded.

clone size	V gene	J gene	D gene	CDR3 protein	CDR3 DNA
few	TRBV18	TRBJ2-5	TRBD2	CASSPLPSGGGETQYF	TGTGCCAGCTCACCATTGCCTAGCGGGGGAGGAGAGACCCAGTACTTC
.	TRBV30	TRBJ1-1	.	CAWTPVNTEAFF	TGTGCCTGGACTCCGGTGAACACTGAAGCTTTCTTT
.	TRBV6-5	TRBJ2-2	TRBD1	CASSSPGGANTGELFF	TGTGCCAGCAGTTCCCCAGGGGGCGCGAACACCGGGGAGCTGTTTTTT
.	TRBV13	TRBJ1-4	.	CASSNRGTGGGNEKLFF	TGTGCCAGCAGCAACCGGGGGACGGGCGGAGGCAATGAAAAACTGTTTTTT
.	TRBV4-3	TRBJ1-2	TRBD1	CASSQEVWTGELGYTF	TGCGCCAGCAGCCAGGAGGTGTGGACAGGGGAGCTTGGCTACACCTTC
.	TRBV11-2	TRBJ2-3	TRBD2	CASRLAVGDTQYF	TGTGCCAGCAGACTAGCGGTGGGTGATACGCAGTATTTT
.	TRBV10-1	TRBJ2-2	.	CASRQGGTGELFF	TGCGCCAGCAGACAGGGGGGGACCGGGGAGCTGTTTTTT
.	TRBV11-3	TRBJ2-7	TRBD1	CASSPPSRTGNYEQYF	TGTGCCAGCAGCCCTCCGTCGAGGACAGGGAACTACGAGCAGTACTTC
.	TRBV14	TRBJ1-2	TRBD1	CASSRDRIYGYTF	TGTGCCAGCAGCCGGGACAGAATCTATGGCTACACCTTC
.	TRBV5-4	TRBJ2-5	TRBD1	CASSLGTSGQGGETQYF	TGTGCCAGCAGCTTGGGGACCTCGGGACAGGGGGGAGAGACCCAGTACTTC
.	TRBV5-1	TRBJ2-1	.	CASRQGSDEQFF	TGCGCCAGCAGGCAGGGGAGCGATGAGCAGTTCTTC
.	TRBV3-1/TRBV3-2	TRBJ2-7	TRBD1	CASSAGTGGYEQYF	TGTGCCAGCAGCGCTGGGACAGGGGGTTACGAGCAGTACTTC
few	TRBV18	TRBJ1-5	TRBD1	CASSPLDRERSQPQHF	TGTGCCAGCTCACCATTAGACAGGGAAAGGAGTCAGCCCCAGCATTTT
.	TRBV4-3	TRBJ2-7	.	CASSQGLEVDEQYF	TGCGCCAGCAGCCAGGGGTTGGAGGTCGACGAGCAGTACTTC
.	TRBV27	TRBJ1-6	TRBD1	CASSLRDRDSPLHF	TGTGCCAGCAGTTTACGGGACAGGGATTCACCCCTCCACTTT
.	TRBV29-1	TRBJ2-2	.	CSVKTGPVGELFF	TGCAGCGTGAAGACAGGTCCAGTCGGGGAGCTGTTTTTT
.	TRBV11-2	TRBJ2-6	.	CASSLGGVAGANVLTF	TGTGCCAGCAGTCTTGGAGGGGTGGCTGGGGCCAACGTCCTGACTTTC
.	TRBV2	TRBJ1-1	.	CASSGQVMNTEAFF	TGTGCCAGCAGTGGACAGGTCATGAACACTGAAGCTTTCTTT
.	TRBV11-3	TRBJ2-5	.	CASSLGAGGQETQYF	TGTGCCAGCAGCTTAGGGGCAGGAGGGCAGGAGACCCAGTACTTC
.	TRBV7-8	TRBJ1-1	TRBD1	CASSLRDRYSEAFF	TGTGCCAGCAGCCTCCGGGACAGGTACTCTGAAGCTTTCTTT
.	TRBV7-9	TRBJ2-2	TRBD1	CASSWGQASGELFF	TGTGCCAGCAGCTGGGGACAGGCGTCCGGGGAGCTGTTTTTT
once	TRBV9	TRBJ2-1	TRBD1	CASSVGGTGGNEQFF	TGTGCCAGCAGCGTAGGTGGGACAGGGGGCAATGAGCAGTTCTTC
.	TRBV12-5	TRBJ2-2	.	CASVSLQGYTGELFF	TGTGCTAGTGTTTCGCTCCAGGGGTACACCGGGGAGCTGTTTTTT
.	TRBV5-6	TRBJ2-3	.	CASSLRQSLSTDTQYF	TGTGCCAGCAGCCTCCGACAGAGTCTTAGCACAGATACGCAGTATTTT